Described below is a single T cell receptor beta chain sequence and its context. The data originate from a study of T cell responses to AZD1222 COVID-19 vaccine. Some clones are missing from TCRdb's copy, which holds only in-frame ones; the method was immunoSEQ multiplex PCR. This sample yields around 96,000 clones, of which about 89% are seen a single time; roughly 11% belongs to the top ten. This CDR3 comprises 14 residues. Germline CDR1 and CDR2: GTSNPN and SVGIG (reference sequence). The ends were cut back, 0 bases at V and 4 bases at J, with 10 bases in the middle. This sequence was found in an adult who received the AZD1222 COVID-19 vaccine. This specimen consisted of peripheral blood, obtained 28 days after the second AZD1222 dose. The chain is built from TRBV30 and TRBJ1-3; D may be TRBD1 (6 bases). CDR3 protein: CAWSVGGPGNTIYF. The CDR3 DNA reads TGTGCCTGGAGTGTGGGGGGGCCCGGAAACACCATATATTTT.